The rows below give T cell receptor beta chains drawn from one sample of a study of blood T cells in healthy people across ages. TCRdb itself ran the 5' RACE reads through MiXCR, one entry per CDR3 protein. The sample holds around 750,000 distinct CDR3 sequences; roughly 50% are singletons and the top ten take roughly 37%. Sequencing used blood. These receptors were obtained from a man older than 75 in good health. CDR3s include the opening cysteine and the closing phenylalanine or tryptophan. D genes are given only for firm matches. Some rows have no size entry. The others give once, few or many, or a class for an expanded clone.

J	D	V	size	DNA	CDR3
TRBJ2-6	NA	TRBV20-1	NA	TGCAGTGCTGACGGAAGCTCTGGGGCCAACGTCCTGACTTTC	CSADGSSGANVLTF
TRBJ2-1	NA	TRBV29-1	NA	TGCAGCGTTGACCCGACATCGTACAATGAGCAGTTCTTC	CSVDPTSYNEQFF
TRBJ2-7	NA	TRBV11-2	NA	TGTGCCAGCAGCTTAGGCCCCCTGACCTCCTACGAGCAGTACTTC	CASSLGPLTSYEQYF
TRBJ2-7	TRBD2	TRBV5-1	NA	TGCGCCAGCAGCCGCTCTAGCGGGAGGGCCGACGAGCAGTACTTC	CASSRSSGRADEQYF
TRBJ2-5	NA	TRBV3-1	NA	TGTGCCAGCAGCCAAGACAAGGGTTCGTTGGCGACCCAGTACTTC	CASSQDKGSLATQYF
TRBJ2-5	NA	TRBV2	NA	TGTGCCAGCAGTGACAGGGGAAGGGTGAGAGAGACCCAGTACTTC	CASSDRGRVRETQYF
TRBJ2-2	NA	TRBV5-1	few	TGCGCCAGCAGCTTGGCCCAGGGGAACACCGGGGAGCTGTTTTTT	CASSLAQGNTGELFF
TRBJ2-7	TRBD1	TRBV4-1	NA	TGCGCCAGCAGTCAAGACGGACAGGGATTCTCCTACGAGCAGTACTTC	CASSQDGQGFSYEQYF
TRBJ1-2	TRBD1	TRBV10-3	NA	TGTGCCAACGGGGACAGGGACTATGGCTACACCTTC	CANGDRDYGYTF
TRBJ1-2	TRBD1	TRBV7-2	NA	TGTGCCAGCAGCCCCGATCGCGGGACAGGATATGGCTACACCTTC	CASSPDRGTGYGYTF
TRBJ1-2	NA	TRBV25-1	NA	TGTGCCAGTAGTGGGGACTGGGGGCAAGCTAACTATGGCTACACCTTC	CASSGDWGQANYGYTF
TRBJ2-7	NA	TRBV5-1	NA	TGCGCCAGCAGCCCTGACAGGCCCCAAGGGCTCGAGCAGTACTTC	CASSPDRPQGLEQYF
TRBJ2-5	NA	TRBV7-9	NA	TGTGCCAGCAGCTCCCCCCGGTTCGGGAATGAGCAGTACTTC	CASSSPRFGNEQYF
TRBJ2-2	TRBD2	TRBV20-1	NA	TGCAGTGCCCAGGGACTAACGGGCGGGGAGCTGTTTTTT	CSAQGLTGGELFF
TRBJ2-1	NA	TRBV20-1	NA	TGCAGTGCTACACAGGGTTGGGGGGAGCAGTTCTTC	CSATQGWGEQFF
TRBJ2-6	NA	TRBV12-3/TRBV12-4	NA	TGTGCCAGCAGTTTCGACTCGGGACGGAAGTTTTCTGGGGCCAACGTCCTGACTTTC	CASSFDSGRKFSGANVLTF
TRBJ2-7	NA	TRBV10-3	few	TGTGCCATCAGTTCAACAGGGTACGAGCAGTACTTC	CAISSTGYEQYF
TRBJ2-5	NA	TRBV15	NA	TGTGCCACCAGCAGAGATCCTCACCAAGAGACCCAGTACTTC	CATSRDPHQETQYF